This entry describes one T cell receptor (beta chain). The target antigen is unknown. Sampling of blood occurred at baseline, cycle 4 day 1, and cycle 7 day 1. This sample is part of a study of OX40 agonist ivuxolimab in advanced cancers. Study overall: Allowance was made for prior anti-PD-1, anti-PD-L1 or anti-CTLA-4 therapy, and about 40% had some. Notes on the study in general: At 0.1 to 3.0 mg/kg and by week 6, CD4+ and CD8+ T cells in the blood had expanded clonally.

The CDR3 has 15 residues. Deletions cut 4 bases from V and 7 bases from J, with 17 bases between. The data were produced by immunoSEQ multiplex PCR, yet TCRdb's version contains in-frame clones alone and is incomplete. Altogether around 40,000 clones are present, roughly four fifths being singletons, with the ten largest covering about 2.1%. The material sequenced was CD4+ or CD8+ T cells sorted from blood, taken in a trial of the OX40 agonist ivuxolimab. The rearrangement links TRBV23-1 to TRBJ1-5; D is unclear. TRBV23-1 is an open reading frame whose function is uncertain. The TCR sequence derives from an adult with an advanced solid tumor such as melanoma, head and neck, liver or kidney cancer. Here the CDR3 DNA reads TGCGCCAGCAGTCTTTTTCTCAGGTGTTTGCAGCCCCAGCATTTT. As protein: CASSLFLRCLQPQHF.